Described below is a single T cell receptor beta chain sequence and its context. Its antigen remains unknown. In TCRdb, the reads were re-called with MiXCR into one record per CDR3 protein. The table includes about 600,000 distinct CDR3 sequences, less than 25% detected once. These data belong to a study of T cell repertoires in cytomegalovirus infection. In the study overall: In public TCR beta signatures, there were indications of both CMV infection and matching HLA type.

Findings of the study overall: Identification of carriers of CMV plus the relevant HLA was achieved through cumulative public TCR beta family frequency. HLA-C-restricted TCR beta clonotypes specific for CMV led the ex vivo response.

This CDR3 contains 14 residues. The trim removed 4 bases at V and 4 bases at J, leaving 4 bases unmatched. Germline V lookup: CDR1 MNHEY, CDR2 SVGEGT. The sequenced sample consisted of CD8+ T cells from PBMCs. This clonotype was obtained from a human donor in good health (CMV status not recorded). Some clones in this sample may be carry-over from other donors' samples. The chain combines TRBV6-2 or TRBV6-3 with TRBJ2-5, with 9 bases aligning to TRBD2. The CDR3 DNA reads TGTGCCAGCAGTTTGGATAGCGGGAGAGAGACCCAGTACTTC. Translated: CASSLDSGRETQYF.